This T cell receptor (beta chain) was retrieved from a study of glioma-infiltrating T cells after dendritic cell vaccination. Trimming removed 0 bases at V and 0 bases at J, with 12 bases between. The CDR3 runs 16 residues. Germline V gene sequence: CDR1 SGHRS, CDR2 YFSETQ. This table comes from immunoSEQ multiplex PCR, and its TCRdb copy is limited to in-frame clones, with some not included. The sample records over 90,000 clones, roughly 79% being singletons. The starting material was blood, obtained before dendritic cell vaccination. This clonotype was obtained from a human donor with glioblastoma. V usage is TRBV5-1 and J usage is TRBJ2-5, with D tentatively TRBD2 (5 bases). The chain's CDR3 is CASSLGPSGNQETQYF. CDR3 sequence (DNA): TGCGCCAGCAGCTTGGGACCTTCGGGAAACCAAGAGACCCAGTACTTC.